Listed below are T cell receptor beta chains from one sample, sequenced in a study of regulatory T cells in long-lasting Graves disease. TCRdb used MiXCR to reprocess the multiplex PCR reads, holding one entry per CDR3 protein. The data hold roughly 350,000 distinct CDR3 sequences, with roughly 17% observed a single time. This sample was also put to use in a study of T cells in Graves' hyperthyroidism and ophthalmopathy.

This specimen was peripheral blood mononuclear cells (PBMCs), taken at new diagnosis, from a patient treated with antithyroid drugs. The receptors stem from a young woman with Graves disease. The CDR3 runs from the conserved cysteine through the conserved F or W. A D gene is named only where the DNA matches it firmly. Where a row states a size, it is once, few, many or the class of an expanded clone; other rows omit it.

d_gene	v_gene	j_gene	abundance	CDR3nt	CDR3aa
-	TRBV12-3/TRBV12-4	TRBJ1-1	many	TGTGCCAGCACCCCCCAGGGGAACACTGAAGCTTTCTTT	CASTPQGNTEAFF
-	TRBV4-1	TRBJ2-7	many	TGCGCCAGCAGCCAACCCAGGGGTCCTTCTGTCGAGCAGTACTTC	CASSQPRGPSVEQYF
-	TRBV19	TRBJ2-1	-	TGTGCCAGTAGTAAACAGACGGGCAGACTGGGCAATGAGCAGTTCTTC	CASSKQTGRLGNEQFF
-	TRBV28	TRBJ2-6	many	TGTGCCAGCAGCCCCTCCCCGTCTGGGGCCAACGTCCTGACTTTC	CASSPSPSGANVLTF
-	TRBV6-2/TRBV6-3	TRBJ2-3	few	TGTGCCAGCAGTTATCAAGTAGCACCAGATACGCAGTATTTT	CASSYQVAPDTQYF
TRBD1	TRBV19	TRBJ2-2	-	TGTGCCAGTAGTATTTTGCAGGGGGTAGGGACCGGGGAGCTGTTTTTT	CASSILQGVGTGELFF
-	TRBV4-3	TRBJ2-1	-	TGCGCCAGCAGCCAAGTAGGCACGCGTGTTAATGAGCAGTTCTTC	CASSQVGTRVNEQFF
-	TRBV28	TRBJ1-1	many	TGTGCCAGCAGTTTAGGAGGGGCGAGGACTGAAGCTTTCTTT	CASSLGGARTEAFF
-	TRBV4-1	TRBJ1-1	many	TGCGCCATCTCCCGGGGGGGTGGCGACACTGAAGCTTTCTTT	CAISRGGGDTEAFF
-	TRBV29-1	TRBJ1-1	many	TGCAGGAACTGGGGGGTCCGTGTCAGTGGGGAAGCTTTCTTT	CRNWGVRVSGEAFF
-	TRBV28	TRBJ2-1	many	TGTGCCAGCAGTTTGCTGGATGGTGAGCAGTTCTTC	CASSLLDGEQFF
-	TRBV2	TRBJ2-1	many	TGTGCCACCCCCAGGGGCAATGAGCAGTTCTTC	CATPRGNEQFF
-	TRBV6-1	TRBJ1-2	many	TGTGCCAGCAGCCCCGAGGCGGAGTCTTATGGCTACACCTTC	CASSPEAESYGYTF
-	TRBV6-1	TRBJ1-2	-	TGTGCCAGCAGCCAGACGGTCACAGGGTTCTATGGCTACACCTTC	CASSQTVTGFYGYTF
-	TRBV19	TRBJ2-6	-	TGTGCCAGTAGGTCTGAGGGGGCTGGGGCCAACGTCCTGACTTTC	CASRSEGAGANVLTF
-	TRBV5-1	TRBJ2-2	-	TGCGCCAGCAGCTTGTCGGGTTGGAACACCGGGGAGCTGTTTTTT	CASSLSGWNTGELFF
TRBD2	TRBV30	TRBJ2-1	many	TGTGCCTGGAGGGGACTAGCGGGAGGGGAGCAGTTCTTC	CAWRGLAGGEQFF
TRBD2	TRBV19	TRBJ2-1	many	TGTGCCAGTAGTCCTAGCGGGAGCGGGGTCTCGGGCAATGAGCAGTTCTTC	CASSPSGSGVSGNEQFF
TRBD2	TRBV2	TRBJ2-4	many	TGTGCCAGCACCCTAAGCGGGAGAAACATTCAGTACTTC	CASTLSGRNIQYF
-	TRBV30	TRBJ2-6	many	TGTGCCTGGAGGGGTTTGGGGGCTAGAGGGGCCAACGTCCTGACTTTC	CAWRGLGARGANVLTF
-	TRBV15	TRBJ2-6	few	TGTGCCACCAGCAGGGACTCGGGCTCTGGGGCCAACGTCCTGACTTTC	CATSRDSGSGANVLTF
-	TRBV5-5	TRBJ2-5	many	TGTGCCAGCAGCCGTGGTCAGGAGGGCCGGACCCAGTACTTC	CASSRGQEGRTQYF
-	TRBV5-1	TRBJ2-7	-	TGCGCCAGCAGCCCCGTAACAGGGATGACCTACGAGCAGTACTTC	CASSPVTGMTYEQYF
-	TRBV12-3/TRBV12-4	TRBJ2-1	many	TGTGCCAGCAGTTTTGTGGGACTTCGCACCTACAATGAGCAGTTCTTC	CASSFVGLRTYNEQFF
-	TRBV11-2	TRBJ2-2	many	TGTGCCAGCAGCCTCGGGACCCATACCACCGGGGAGCTGTTTTTT	CASSLGTHTTGELFF
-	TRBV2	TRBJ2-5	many	TGTGCCAGCAGTAGGACTGGGGAGACCCAGTACTTC	CASSRTGETQYF
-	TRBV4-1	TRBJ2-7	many	TGTGCCAGCAGCCAAGATCCGGGGGCGCGTGAGCAGTACTTC	CASSQDPGAREQYF
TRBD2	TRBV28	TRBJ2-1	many	TGTGCCAGCAAAGCGGGGGGTGTCTATGAGCAGTTCTTC	CASKAGGVYEQFF
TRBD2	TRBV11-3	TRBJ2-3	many	TGTGCCAGCAGCCGGGGGGGGGGGGATACGCAGTATTTT	CASSRGGGDTQYF
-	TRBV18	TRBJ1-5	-	TGTGCCAGCTCACCTCGGGACGGTTCAGGGCAGCCCCAGCATTTT	CASSPRDGSGQPQHF
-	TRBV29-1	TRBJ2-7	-	TGCAGCGCCTCGGTGAGGGAAGGCGTCGAGCAGTACTTC	CSASVREGVEQYF
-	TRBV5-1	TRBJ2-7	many	TGCGCCAGCAGCTCGGGGGACGGGAACTCCTACGAGCAGTACTTC	CASSSGDGNSYEQYF
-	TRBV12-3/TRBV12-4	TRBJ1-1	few	TGTGCCAGCAGCTCCACGTGGGGGGATTTCTTT	CASSSTWGDFF
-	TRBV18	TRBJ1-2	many	TGTGCCAGCTCACCGGGCGCGACCCGTAACTATGGCTACACCTTC	CASSPGATRNYGYTF
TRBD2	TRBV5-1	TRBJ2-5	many	TGCGCCAGCAGCCTGGGGACTAGCGGGGCCGGGGAGACCCAGTACTTC	CASSLGTSGAGETQYF
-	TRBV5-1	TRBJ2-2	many	TGTGCCAGCAGCTTGCGGGGATCGAACACCGGGGAGCTGTTTTTT	CASSLRGSNTGELFF
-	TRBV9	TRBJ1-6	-	TGTGCCAGCAGTTACGGGACGGTGGATTCACCCCTCCACTTT	CASSYGTVDSPLHF
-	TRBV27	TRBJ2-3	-	TGTGCCAGCAGTCCCAACCCAGATACGCAGTATTTT	CASSPNPDTQYF
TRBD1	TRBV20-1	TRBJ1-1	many	TGCAGTGCACAGACAGGGGGCGCGAACACTGAAGCTTTCTTT	CSAQTGGANTEAFF
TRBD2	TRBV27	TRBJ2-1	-	TGTGCCAGCAGTGATCTCGGGACTATTGATGAGCAGTTCTTC	CASSDLGTIDEQFF
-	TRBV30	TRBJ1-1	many	TGTGCCGGGGGAAGGTACAACACTGAAGCTTTCTTT	CAGGRYNTEAFF
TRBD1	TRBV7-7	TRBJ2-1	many	TGTGCTAGCAGCCGGGACAGGGTCGATGAGCAGTTCTTC	CASSRDRVDEQFF
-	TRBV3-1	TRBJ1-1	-	TGTGCCAGCAGCCAAGATGGGTGGCGGGGGACTGAAGCTTCCTTT	CASSQDGWRGTEASF
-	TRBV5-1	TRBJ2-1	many	TGCGCCAGCAGCTCCCAGGGGCTGCACAATGAGCAGTTCTTC	CASSSQGLHNEQFF
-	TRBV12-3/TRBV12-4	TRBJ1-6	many	TGTGCCAGCAGAAAAGAAGGGTATTCACCCCTCCACTTT	CASRKEGYSPLHF
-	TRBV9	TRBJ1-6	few	TGTGCCAGCAGCGCCCAACAACAGTTCTCACCCCTCCACTTT	CASSAQQQFSPLHF
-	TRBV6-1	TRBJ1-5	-	TGTGCCAGCAGCGTAAGGGGACCCAATCAGCCCCAGCATTTT	CASSVRGPNQPQHF